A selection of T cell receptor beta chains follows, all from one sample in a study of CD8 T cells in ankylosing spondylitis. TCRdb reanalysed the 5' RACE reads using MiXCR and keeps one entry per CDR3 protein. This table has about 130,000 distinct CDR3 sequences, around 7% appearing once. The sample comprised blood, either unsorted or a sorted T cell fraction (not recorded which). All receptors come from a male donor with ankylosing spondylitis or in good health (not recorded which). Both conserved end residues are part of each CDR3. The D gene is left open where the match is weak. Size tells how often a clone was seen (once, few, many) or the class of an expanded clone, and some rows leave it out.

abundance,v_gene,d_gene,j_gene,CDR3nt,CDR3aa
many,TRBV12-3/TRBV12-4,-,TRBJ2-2,TGTGCCAGCAGTCCCCGGGCTAGAACCGGGGAGCTGTTTTTT,CASSPRARTGELFF
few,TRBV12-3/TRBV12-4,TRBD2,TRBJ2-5,TGTGCCAGCAGTCCCCTTCTAGCGGGAGGAGAGACCCAGTACTTC,CASSPLLAGGETQYF
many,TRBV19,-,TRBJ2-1,TGTGCCAGTAGTATAATAGCTCTCACCTACAATGAGCAGTTCTTC,CASSIIALTYNEQFF
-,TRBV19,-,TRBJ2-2,TGTGCCAGTAGTATTCGGGGGACGGGAGTAGGGACCGGGGAGCTGTTTTTT,CASSIRGTGVGTGELFF
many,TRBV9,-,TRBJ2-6,TGTGCCAGCAGCGTTAGCACGGGAGTGAGATCTGGGGCCAACGTCCTGACTTTC,CASSVSTGVRSGANVLTF
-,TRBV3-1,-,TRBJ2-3,TGTGCCAGCAGCCAAGGACTTAGCGAAACCGATACGCAGTATTTT,CASSQGLSETDTQYF
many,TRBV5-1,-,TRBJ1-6,TGCGCCAGCAGCTTGGATCGGCAGAAGATTTCACCCCTCCACTTT,CASSLDRQKISPLHF
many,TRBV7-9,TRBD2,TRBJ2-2,TGTGCCAGCTTTTCGAATAGCGGGCCCGGGGAGCTGTTTTTT,CASFSNSGPGELFF
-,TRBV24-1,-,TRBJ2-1,TGTGCCACCAGTGATTTTCCCTACAATGAGCAGTTCTTC,CATSDFPYNEQFF
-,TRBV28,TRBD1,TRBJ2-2,TGTGCCAGCACTACAGGGGGAGTCCCGCCCGGGGAGCTGTTTTTT,CASTTGGVPPGELFF
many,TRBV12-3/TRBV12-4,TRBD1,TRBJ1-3,TGTGCCAGCAGTTTAAGGGGGCTCTCTGGAAACACCATATATTTT,CASSLRGLSGNTIYF
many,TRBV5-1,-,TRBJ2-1,TGCGCCAGCAGCTTGGGGGGACTCGCCAATGAGCAGTTCTTC,CASSLGGLANEQFF
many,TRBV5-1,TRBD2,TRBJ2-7,TGCGCCAGCAGCCTAGGACTAGCGAGCTCCTACGAGCAGTACTTC,CASSLGLASSYEQYF
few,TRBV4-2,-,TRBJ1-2,TGTGCCAGCAGCCAAGAAGTATCGGGGGCCAACTATGGCTACACCTTC,CASSQEVSGANYGYTF
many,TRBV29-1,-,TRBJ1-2,TGCAGCGTGGGGGGGATTTCGGACTATGGCTACACCTTC,CSVGGISDYGYTF
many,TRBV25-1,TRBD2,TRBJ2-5,TGTGCCAGCAGTGCACTAGCGGGGTCGAACCAAGAGACCCAGTACTTC,CASSALAGSNQETQYF
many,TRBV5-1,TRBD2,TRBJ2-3,TGCGCCAGCAGCCCTGGCCGGCTAGCGGGAGTTACGCAGTATTTT,CASSPGRLAGVTQYF
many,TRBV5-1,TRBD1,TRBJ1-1,TGCGCCAGCAGCCTGGGACAGGGTTCCGGTGAAGCTTTCTTT,CASSLGQGSGEAFF
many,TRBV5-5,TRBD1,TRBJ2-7,TGTGCCAGCAGTTTTGACAGGGGAGCATACGAGCAGTACTTC,CASSFDRGAYEQYF
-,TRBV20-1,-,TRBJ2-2,TGCAGTGCTGAAGAGGGGCCGAACACCGGGGAGCTGTTTTTT,CSAEEGPNTGELFF
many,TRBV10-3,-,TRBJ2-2,TGTGCCATCAGTCAGGGAAACACCGGGGAGCTGTTTTTT,CAISQGNTGELFF
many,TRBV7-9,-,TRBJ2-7,TGTGCCAGCAGCTCTCGTCTGGCGGGGAACTCCTACGAGCAGTACTTC,CASSSRLAGNSYEQYF
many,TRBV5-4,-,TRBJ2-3,TGTGCCAGCAGCTTTGGAGAAAATACGCAGTATTTT,CASSFGENTQYF
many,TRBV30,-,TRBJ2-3,TGTGCCTGGAGTGTAGAACCGAACACAGATACGCAGTATTTT,CAWSVEPNTDTQYF
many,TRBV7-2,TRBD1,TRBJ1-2,TGTGCCAGCCGATCCAGACAGGGGACAGGGGATGGCTACACCTTC,CASRSRQGTGDGYTF
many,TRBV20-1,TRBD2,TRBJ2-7,TGCAGTGCCAGGATTAAACTAGCGGCCAATTACGAGCAGTACTTC,CSARIKLAANYEQYF
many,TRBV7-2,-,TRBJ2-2,TGTGCCAGCAGCTGGAGCGGTCCCGGGGAGCTGTTTTTT,CASSWSGPGELFF
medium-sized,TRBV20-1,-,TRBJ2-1,TGCAGTCGGGGCTACAATGAGCAGTTCTTC,CSRGYNEQFF
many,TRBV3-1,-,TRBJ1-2,TGTGCCAGCAGCCAAGGTGCCGGGTTGGGCTACACCTTC,CASSQGAGLGYTF
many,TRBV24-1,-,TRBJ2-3,TGTGCCACCAGCTCCAAAGGCTTGGTGGGCACAGATACGCAGTATTTT,CATSSKGLVGTDTQYF
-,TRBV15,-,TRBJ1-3,TGTGCCACCAGCAGGGACCCGGACCCAGGGGGAAACACCATATATTTT,CATSRDPDPGGNTIYF
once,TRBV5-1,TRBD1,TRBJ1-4,TGCGCCAGCAGCTTCACGGGACAGAGTGAAAAACTGTTTTTT,CASSFTGQSEKLFF
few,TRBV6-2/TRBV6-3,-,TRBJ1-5,TGTGCCAGCAGTTACCCTGCCGGCAATCAGCCCCAGCATTTT,CASSYPAGNQPQHF
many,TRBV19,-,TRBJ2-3,TGTGCCAGTGAAGGGACCACAGATACGCAGTATTTT,CASEGTTDTQYF
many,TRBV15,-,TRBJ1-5,TGTGCCACCAGCAGAGATCCGACTCCGGCAACTCAGCCCCAGCATTTT,CATSRDPTPATQPQHF
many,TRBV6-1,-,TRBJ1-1,TGTGCCAGCAGTGAATTGGTCAGACTGAACACTGAAGCTTTCTTT,CASSELVRLNTEAFF
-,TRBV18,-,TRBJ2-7,TGTGCCAGCTCTCCCTGGGTCTCCGAAGCCTACGAGCAGTACTTC,CASSPWVSEAYEQYF
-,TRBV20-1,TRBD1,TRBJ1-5,TGCAGTGGGACAGGGGGCGATCAGCCCCAGCATTTT,CSGTGGDQPQHF
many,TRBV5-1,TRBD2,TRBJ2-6,TGCGCCAGCAGCTTGGAAGCGGGATCTGAGGCCAACGTCCTGACTTTC,CASSLEAGSEANVLTF
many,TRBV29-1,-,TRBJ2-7,TGCAGCGTGATGCCCCGGGACGGGGACTCCTACGAGCAGTACTTC,CSVMPRDGDSYEQYF
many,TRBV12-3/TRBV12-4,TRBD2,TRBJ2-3,TGTGCCAGCAGAGGAACAAGCGGGAGTGCAGATACGCAGTATTTT,CASRGTSGSADTQYF
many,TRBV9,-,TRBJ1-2,TGTGCCAGCAGCGTAGGGACCGTCTATGGCTACACCTTC,CASSVGTVYGYTF
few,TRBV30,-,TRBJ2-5,TGTGCCTGGACCACTAGCCAAGAGACCCAGTACTTC,CAWTTSQETQYF
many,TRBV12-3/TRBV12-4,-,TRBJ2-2,TGTGCCAGCAGTACTGGCCCCGGGGAGCTGTTTTTT,CASSTGPGELFF
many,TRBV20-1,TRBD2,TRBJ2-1,TGCAGTGCCCCAAGGTTTCACCCTCGACTAGCGGGGGAGATCGATGAGCAGTTCTTC,CSAPRFHPRLAGEIDEQFF
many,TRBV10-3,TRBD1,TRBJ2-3,TGTGCCATCAGTGTAACAGGGGCAGATACGCAGTATTTT,CAISVTGADTQYF
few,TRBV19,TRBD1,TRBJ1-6,TGTGCCAGTAGTACACCAACCGGGACAGACCATTCACCCCTCCACTTT,CASSTPTGTDHSPLHF
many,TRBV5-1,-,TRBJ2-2,TGCGCCAGCAGCTTGTCCAGGGAGAGCGGGGAGCTGTTTTTT,CASSLSRESGELFF